This entry features one TCR beta chain sequence. Its antigen is unknown. This PCR relied on a set of 60 Vbeta primers and 13 Jbeta primers. Data came from immunoSEQ multiplex PCR; TCRdb stores just in-frame clones and leaves some out. Among under 200,000 clones listed, roughly 80% were seen once. This entry is derived from a study of cytomegalovirus exposure and HLA in healthy donors. Study conclusions and caveats: In a later analysis, TCR beta V- and J-gene trimming was associated with a missense DCLRE1C variant.

The ends lost 1 base at V and 4 bases at J; junction bases unmatched: 3. CDR1 is SGHTA, CDR2 FQGNSA, per germline. The CDR3 extends over 14 amino acids. The TCR comes from a man in his 60s in good health and CMV-seronegative. Sequencing input: PBMCs. The genes are TRBV7-2 and TRBJ1-1, with 7 nucleotides matching TRBD1. CDR3 residues: CASSLGGGGTEAFF. CDR3 in DNA: TGTGCCAGCAGCTTAGGAGGGGGCGGCACTGAAGCTTTCTTT.